A single sample is the source of the 28 T cell receptor beta chains below, sequenced in a study of response to subunit inactivated influenza vaccine. TCRdb reprocessed the RT-PCR reads with MiXCR, giving one entry per CDR3 protein. The table has roughly 290,000 distinct CDR3 sequences, less than 25% seen once. The material sequenced was PBMCs from blood, taken less than 22 months after vaccination. These receptors originate from a man between 50 and 75 years old who received an inactivated influenza vaccine.

This clonotype has at least ten counts. V usage is TRBV7-2 and J usage is TRBJ1-1; D is unclear. Per the germline V gene, CDR1 is SGHTA and CDR2 is FQGNSA. The CDR3 totals 14 residues. The V and J ends lost 1 base and 5 bases respectively, with 11 bases between them. This chain's CDR3 is CASSLVLGGTEAFF. The CDR3 coding sequence is TGTGCCAGCAGCTTAGTTCTGGGAGGGACTGAAGCTTTCTTT.

There are a few counts of this clonotype. V is TRBV9 and J is TRBJ2-7; 10 bases are a match to TRBD1. CDR1 is SGDLS, CDR2 YYNGEE, per germline. J was trimmed by 4 bases and V by 0 bases; bases with no gene match: 1. CDR3 length: 14 residues. CDR3: CASSVGDRGYEQYF. The CDR3 DNA reads as TGTGCCAGCAGCGTAGGGGACAGGGGATACGAGCAGTACTTC.

This clonotype was seen a few times. The J gene is TRBJ1-3, the V gene TRBV11-1; 7 nucleotides agree with TRBD1. The CDR3 sequence is 19 residues long. Germline lookup yields CDR1 SGHAT and CDR2 FQDESV (reference sequence). V dropped 5 bases and J dropped 0; count of bases not matched to a gene: 16. The CDR3 nucleotides are TGTGCCAGCAGCCCCCAAAGGGCAGGGGGTTCCTACTCTGGAAACACCATATATTTT. This sequence encodes CASSPQRAGGSYSGNTIYF.

A few counts support this clonotype. This rearrangement joins TRBV28 to TRBJ2-2, with 7 bases lining up with TRBD1. The length of the CDR3 is 16 residues. V shed 5 bases, J shed 5 bases, and the junction held 11 bases outside the gene matches. Germline CDR1 and CDR2: MDHEN and SYDVKM. CDR3 nucleotides: TGTGCCAGCAGTACCCACACGTCGACAGGGACCGGGGAGCTGTTTTTT. Its translation is CASSTHTSTGTGELFF.

The chain has TRBV28 and TRBJ2-2; the D gene is possibly TRBD1 (6 bases). Per germline, CDR1 MDHEN and CDR2 SYDVKM. The V gene lost 11 bases and the J gene lost 5 bases, with 18 bases spanning the gap. The CDR3 runs 14 residues. The CDR3 loop reads CAGGPNRETGELFF. The CDR3 nucleotides read TGTGCCGGGGGTCCCAACAGGGAGACCGGGGAGCTGTTTTTT.

This clonotype came up a few times. The genes are TRBV3-1 and TRBJ2-5; 7 bases fit TRBD2. This CDR3 is built from 15 residues. Germline CDR1 LGHDT, CDR2 YNNKEL (reference sequence). V shed 3 bases, J shed 5 bases, and the junction held 9 bases outside the gene matches. In DNA, the CDR3 is TGTGCCAGCAGCCAGAGACTAGCCGGAACTGAGACCCAGTACTTC. This gives the protein CASSQRLAGTETQYF.

V usage is TRBV5-1 and J usage is TRBJ1-1; D is possibly TRBD1 (5 bases). The germline V gene has CDR1 SGHRS and CDR2 YFSETQ. This CDR3 spans 14 amino acids. The V end lost 4 bases, the J end lost 4 bases, and 14 bases lay between the germline ends. The chain's CDR3 is CASSAETGGTEAFF. DNA of the CDR3: TGCGCCAGCAGCGCGGAAACAGGAGGCACTGAAGCTTTCTTT.

This clonotype came up a few times. V is TRBV12-3 or TRBV12-4 and J is TRBJ1-4; 7 nucleotides agree with TRBD1. The ends lost 5 bases at V and 7 bases at J; junction bases unmatched: 10. This CDR3 spans 15 amino acids. Written as DNA, the CDR3 is TGTGCCAGCAGTCCTCTCGGACAGGTCGGTGAAAAACTGTTTTTT. It is translated as CASSPLGQVGEKLFF.

The J gene is TRBJ2-7, the V gene TRBV20-1; no firm D call. The CDR3 totals 14 residues. Germline CDR1 reads DFQATT; CDR2 reads SNEGSKA (reference sequence). V was cut by 0 bases and J by 2 bases, with 11 bases left in between. CDR3: CSARDLFQAYEQYF. The DNA for the CDR3 is TGCAGTGCTAGAGATCTCTTCCAGGCCTACGAGCAGTACTTC.

This clonotype has a count of ten or more. The rearrangement uses TRBV2 and TRBJ2-5; D is unresolved. Looked up from germline, CDR1 is SNHLY and CDR2 is FYNNEI. Between the trimmed V and J ends, which lost 6 bases and 3 bases, there was a span of 11 bases. The CDR3 totals 13 residues. CDR3 DNA: TGTGCCAGCAGAGAACGACGGAAAGAGACCCAGTACTTC. It encodes CASRERRKETQYF.

A few counts support this clonotype. This chain's CDR3 is CASSIGPGNTEAFF. The CDR3 bases are TGCGCCAGCTCGATCGGGCCCGGAAACACTGAAGCTTTCTTT. V usage is TRBV10-1 and J usage is TRBJ1-1; D is unclear. CDR1 and CDR2 (germline): WNHNN, SYGVQD (reference sequence). V gave up 8 bases and J gave up 2 bases, with 15 bases separating them. The CDR3 is made up of 14 amino acids.

In its sample, this clonotype was seen a few times. The chain uses TRBV9 and TRBJ1-1; D gene unclear. The germline V and J ends were trimmed by 5 bases and 0 bases, with 8 bases remaining between them. Germline V gives CDR1 SGDLS, CDR2 YYNGEE. CDR3 size: 13 residues. CDR3 protein: CASSAGLNTEAFF. Written as DNA, the CDR3 is TGTGCCAGCAGTGCCGGACTGAACACTGAAGCTTTCTTT.

V is TRBV12-3 or TRBV12-4 and J is TRBJ2-3, with D perhaps TRBD1 or TRBD2 (5 bases each). The CDR3 contains 12 residues. The V gene lost 11 bases and the J gene lost 5 bases, with 14 bases spanning the gap. CDR3 amino acids: CAVTRGGDTQYF. The DNA of the CDR3 is TGTGCCGTCACTAGGGGCGGAGATACGCAGTATTTT.

The V call is TRBV12-3 or TRBV12-4, the J call TRBJ1-4; D remains ambiguous. This CDR3 comprises 12 residues. The germline V and J ends were trimmed by 0 bases and 7 bases, with 3 bases remaining between them. CDR3: CASSLAREKLFF. The CDR3 coding sequence is TGTGCCAGCAGTTTAGCACGTGAAAAACTGTTTTTT.

This clonotype was found a few times. The V gene is TRBV5-4, the J gene TRBJ2-7; TRBD2 might be the D (7 bases). Per germline, CDR1 SGHNT and CDR2 YYREEE (reference sequence). The CDR3 spans 14 residues. Trimming cost V 6 bases and J 0 bases, with 13 bases left between them. The DNA of the CDR3 is TGTGCCAGCACCGACAGGACTAGCTCCTACGAGCAGTACTTC. Protein sequence: CASTDRTSSYEQYF.

In its sample, this clonotype was seen a few times. The rearrangement links TRBV20-1 to TRBJ2-7; D unresolved. Germline V lookup: CDR1 DFQATT, CDR2 SNEGSKA (reference sequence). The CDR3 has 12 residues. V was clipped by 8 bases and J by 2 bases, with 13 bases between them. The CDR3 DNA reads TGCAGTCCATCCCCTGTGGCCTACGAGCAGTACTTC. It is translated as CSPSPVAYEQYF.

The chain couples TRBV29-1 to TRBJ2-5; no definite D call. V lost 2 bases, J lost 4 bases, and 8 bases lay in between. Looked up from germline, CDR1 is SQVTM and CDR2 is ANQGSEA. The CDR3 contains 12 residues. The CDR3 is CSVEPSSETQYF. The DNA for the CDR3 is TGCAGCGTTGAACCGTCCTCAGAGACCCAGTACTTC.

The rearrangement uses TRBV29-1 and TRBJ2-4; 8 bases map to TRBD2. V shed 0 bases, J shed 6 bases, and the junction held 4 bases outside the gene matches. In germline, CDR1 is SQVTM, CDR2 ANQGSEA. This CDR3 spans 14 amino acids. For the CDR3, the DNA is TGCAGCGTTGAAGAAGGGAGCGGGGGAAACATTCAGTACTTC. Translating gives CSVEEGSGGNIQYF.

The chain couples TRBV20-1 to TRBJ1-2, with D perhaps matching TRBD1 (6 bases). The CDR3 runs 13 residues. Germline values: CDR1 DFQATT, CDR2 SNEGSKA (reference sequence). V shed 6 bases and J shed 2 bases, with 13 bases lying between them. CDR3: CSAATGMNYGYTF. The CDR3 DNA reads TGCAGTGCAGCGACAGGCATGAACTATGGCTACACCTTC.

The rearrangement uses TRBV6-1 and TRBJ1-1, with TRBD1 matching over 7 bases. The germline V gene has CDR1 MNHNS and CDR2 SASEGT. V trimming: 7 bases; J trimming: 4 bases; junction bases outside the gene matches: 6. The CDR3 loop spans 13 amino acids. The chain's CDR3 is CASIQTGLTEAFF. In nucleotides, the CDR3 is TGTGCCAGCATTCAGACAGGGCTCACTGAAGCTTTCTTT.

The chain couples TRBV24-1 to TRBJ2-3; D perhaps matches TRBD1 (6 bases). Trimming shortened V by 3 bases and J by 0 bases, and 21 bases separated the two germline ends. Germline CDR1 and CDR2: KGHDR and SFDVKD. CDR3 length: 19 amino acids. CDR3 loop: CATSDRYPRTAHSTDTQYF. CDR3 DNA sequence: TGTGCCACCAGTGATCGCTACCCAAGGACAGCCCATAGCACAGATACGCAGTATTTT.

This clonotype was recorded a few times. The chain recombines TRBV6-1 with TRBJ1-5; a possible D gene is TRBD1 (6 bases). The germline gives CDR1 MNHNS, CDR2 SASEGT. The CDR3 contains 14 residues. Trimming stripped 6 bases from V and 6 bases from J, with 15 bases between. The CDR3 loop is CASSSTGLGQPQHF. The CDR3 DNA reads TGTGCCAGCAGCAGCACAGGGTTGGGTCAGCCCCAGCATTTT.

This clonotype has a handful of counts. V gene TRBV6-2 or TRBV6-3 combines with J gene TRBJ1-6, with a possible D match to TRBD1 (6 bases). Germline assignment: CDR1 MNHEY and CDR2 SVGEGT. V dropped 6 bases and J dropped 4 bases, with 16 bases sitting between them. CDR3 size: 16 residues. The CDR3: CASSPDRRGYNSPLHF. The CDR3 DNA reads TGTGCCAGCAGCCCCGACAGGCGCGGATATAATTCACCCCTCCACTTT.

The rearrangement links TRBV20-1 to TRBJ1-1, with D maybe TRBD1 (6 bases). V was clipped by 6 bases and J by 6 bases, with 17 bases between them. Germline V gene sequence: CDR1 DFQATT, CDR2 SNEGSKA (reference sequence). There are 13 residues in the CDR3. This CDR3 reads CSAKDQGFAEAFF. The CDR3 coding sequence is TGCAGTGCCAAGGACCAGGGGTTCGCTGAAGCTTTCTTT.

The chain combines TRBV7-9 with TRBJ2-7, with D possibly TRBD1 on 5 matching bases. The CDR3 is made up of 13 amino acids. Trimming pared 5 bases from V and 4 bases from J, leaving 12 bases between. Germline assignment: CDR1 SEHNR and CDR2 FQNEAQ (reference sequence). CDR3 bases: TGTGCCAGCAGCCAAAAGGGGAAATACGAGCAGTACTTC. It yields the protein CASSQKGKYEQYF. Full variable domain (rest looked up from reference TRBV7-9 and TRBJ2-7): DTGVSQNPRHKITKRGQNVTFRCDPISEHNRLYWYRQTLGQGPEFLTYFQNEAQLEKSRLLSDRFSAERPKGSFSTLEIQRTEQGDSAMYLCASSQKGKYEQYFGPGTRLTVT.

This clonotype was detected many times. The V and J genes are TRBV7-2 and TRBJ1-2; D unclear. The CDR3 is made up of 15 amino acids. V lost 0 bases and J lost 2, with 10 bases in between. Germline V CDR1 and CDR2: SGHTA, FQGNSA. The CDR3 DNA reads as TGTGCCAGCAGCTTAGCGGGAGGAATAAACTATGGCTACACCTTC. The encoded protein is CASSLAGGINYGYTF.

This clonotype was recorded a few times. The V call is TRBV5-1, the J call TRBJ2-2; maybe TRBD1 (6 bases). V was cut by 4 bases and J by 2 bases, with 12 bases left in between. This CDR3 comprises 15 residues. Germline V gene sequence: CDR1 SGHRS, CDR2 YFSETQ. CDR3 bases: TGCGCCAGCAGCGTGGGACACGCTAACACCGGGGAGCTGTTTTTT. Its translation is CASSVGHANTGELFF.

The chain joins TRBV27 to TRBJ2-3; 9 bases agree with TRBD2. Trimming removed 6 bases from V and 0 bases from J; junction bases left unmatched: 4. The CDR3 contains 15 residues. The germline V gene encodes CDR1 MNHEY and CDR2 SMNVEV (reference sequence). In nucleotides, the CDR3 is TGTGCCAGCAGACCCGGACTAGCGAGCACAGATACGCAGTATTTT. This gives the protein CASRPGLASTDTQYF.